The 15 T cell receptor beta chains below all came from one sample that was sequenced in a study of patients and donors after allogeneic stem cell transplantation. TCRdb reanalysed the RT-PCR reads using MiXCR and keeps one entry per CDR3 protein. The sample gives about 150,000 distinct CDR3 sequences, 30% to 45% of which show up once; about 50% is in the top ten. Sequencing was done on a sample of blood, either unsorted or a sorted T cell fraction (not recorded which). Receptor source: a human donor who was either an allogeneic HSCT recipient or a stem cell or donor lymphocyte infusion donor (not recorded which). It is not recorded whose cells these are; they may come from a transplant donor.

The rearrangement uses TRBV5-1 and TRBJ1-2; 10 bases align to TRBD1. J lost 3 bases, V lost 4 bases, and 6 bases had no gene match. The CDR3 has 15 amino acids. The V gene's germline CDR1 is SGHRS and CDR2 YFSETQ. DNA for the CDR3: TGCGCCAGCAGCCCCGGGACAGGGGCCGACTATGGCTACACCTTC. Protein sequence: CASSPGTGADYGYTF.

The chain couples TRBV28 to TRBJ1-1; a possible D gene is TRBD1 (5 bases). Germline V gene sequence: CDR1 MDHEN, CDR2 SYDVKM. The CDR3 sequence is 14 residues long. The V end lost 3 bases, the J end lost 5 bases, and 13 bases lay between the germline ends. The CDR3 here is CASSFSGSTTEAFF. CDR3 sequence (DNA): TGTGCCAGCAGTTTTTCAGGGTCCACAACTGAAGCTTTCTTT.

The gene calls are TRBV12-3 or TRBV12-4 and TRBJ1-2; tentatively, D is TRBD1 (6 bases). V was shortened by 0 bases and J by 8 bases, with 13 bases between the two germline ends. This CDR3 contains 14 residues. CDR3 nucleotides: TGTGCCAGCAGTTTAGCGCGGCAGGGGCCCGGCTACACCTTC. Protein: CASSLARQGPGYTF.

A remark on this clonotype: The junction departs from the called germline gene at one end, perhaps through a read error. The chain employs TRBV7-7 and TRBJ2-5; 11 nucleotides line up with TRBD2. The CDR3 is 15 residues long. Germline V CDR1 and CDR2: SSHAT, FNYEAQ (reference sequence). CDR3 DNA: TGTGCTAGCAGCTTACGGGGACTAGCGGTGGAGACCCAGTACTTC. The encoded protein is CASSLRGLAVETQYF.

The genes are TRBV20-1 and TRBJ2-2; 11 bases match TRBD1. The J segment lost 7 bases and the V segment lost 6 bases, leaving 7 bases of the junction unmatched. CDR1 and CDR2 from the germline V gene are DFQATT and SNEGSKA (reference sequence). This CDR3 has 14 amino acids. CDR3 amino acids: CSAWDRGKSGELFF. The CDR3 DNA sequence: TGCAGTGCCTGGGACAGGGGGAAGAGCGGGGAGCTGTTTTTT.

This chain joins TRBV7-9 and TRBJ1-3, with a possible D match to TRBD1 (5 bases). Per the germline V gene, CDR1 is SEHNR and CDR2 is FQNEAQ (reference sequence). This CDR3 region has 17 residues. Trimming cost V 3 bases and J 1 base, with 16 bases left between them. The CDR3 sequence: CASSLVRDGSSGNTIYF. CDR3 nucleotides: TGTGCCAGCAGCTTGGTTAGGGACGGGTCTTCTGGAAACACCATATATTTT. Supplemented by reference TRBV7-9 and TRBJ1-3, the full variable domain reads DTGVSQNPRHKITKRGQNVTFRCDPISEHNRLYWYRQTLGQGPEFLTYFQNEAQLEKSRLLSDRFSAERPKGSFSTLEIQRTEQGDSAMYLCASSLVRDGSSGNTIYFGEGSWLTVV.

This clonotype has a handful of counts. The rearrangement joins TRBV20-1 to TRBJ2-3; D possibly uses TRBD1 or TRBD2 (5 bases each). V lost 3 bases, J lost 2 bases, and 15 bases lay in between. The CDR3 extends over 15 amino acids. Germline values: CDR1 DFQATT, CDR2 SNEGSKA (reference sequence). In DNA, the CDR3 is TGCAGTGCTAGTTCTTGGGGACCCCTCACAGATACGCAGTATTTT. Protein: CSASSWGPLTDTQYF.

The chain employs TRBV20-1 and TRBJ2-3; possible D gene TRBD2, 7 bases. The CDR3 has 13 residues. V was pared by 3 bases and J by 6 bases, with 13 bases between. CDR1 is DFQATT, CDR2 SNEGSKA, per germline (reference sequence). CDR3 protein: CSARTGGPDTQYF. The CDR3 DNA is TGCAGTGCTAGGACGGGGGGCCCGGATACGCAGTATTTT.

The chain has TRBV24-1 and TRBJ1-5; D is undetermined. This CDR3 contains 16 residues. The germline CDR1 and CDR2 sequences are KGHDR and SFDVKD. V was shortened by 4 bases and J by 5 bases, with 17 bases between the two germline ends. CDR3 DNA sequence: TGTGCCACCAGTGACTTCTACAGAGTGCTAGATCAGCCCCAGCATTTT. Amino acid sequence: CATSDFYRVLDQPQHF.

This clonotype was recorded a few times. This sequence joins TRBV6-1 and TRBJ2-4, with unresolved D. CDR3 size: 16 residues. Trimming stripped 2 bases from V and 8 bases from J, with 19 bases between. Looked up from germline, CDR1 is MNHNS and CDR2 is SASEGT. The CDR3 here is CASSETGRTGSYIQYF. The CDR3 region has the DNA TGTGCCAGCAGTGAAACTGGTCGTACGGGCAGCTACATTCAGTACTTC.

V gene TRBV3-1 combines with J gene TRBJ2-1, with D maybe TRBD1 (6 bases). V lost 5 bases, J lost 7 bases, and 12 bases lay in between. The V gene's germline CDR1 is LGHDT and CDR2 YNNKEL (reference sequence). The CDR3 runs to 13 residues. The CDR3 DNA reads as TGTGCCAGCAGCTCGGGACAATTTAATGAGCAGTTCTTC. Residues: CASSSGQFNEQFF.

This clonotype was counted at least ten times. The CDR3, as DNA: TGCGCCAGCAGCTTGGCTCCGAGCAATCAGCCCCAGCATTTT. It encodes CASSLAPSNQPQHF. V is TRBV5-1 and J is TRBJ1-5; D call uncertain. CDR3 length: 14 residues. Germline CDR1 reads SGHRS; CDR2 reads YFSETQ. V was trimmed by 0 bases and J by 1 base, leaving 5 bases between them.

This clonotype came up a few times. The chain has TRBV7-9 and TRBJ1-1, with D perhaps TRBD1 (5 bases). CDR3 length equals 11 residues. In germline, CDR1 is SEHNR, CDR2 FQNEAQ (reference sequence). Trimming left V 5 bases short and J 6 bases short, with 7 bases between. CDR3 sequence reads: CASSRGSEAFF. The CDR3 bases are TGTGCCAGCAGCCGGGGGTCTGAAGCTTTCTTT.

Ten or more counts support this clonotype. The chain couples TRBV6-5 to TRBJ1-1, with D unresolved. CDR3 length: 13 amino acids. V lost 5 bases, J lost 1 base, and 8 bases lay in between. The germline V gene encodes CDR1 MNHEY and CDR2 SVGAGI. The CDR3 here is CASSPRGNTEAFF. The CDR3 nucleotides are TGTGCCAGCAGTCCCCGCGGGAACACTGAAGCTTTCTTT.

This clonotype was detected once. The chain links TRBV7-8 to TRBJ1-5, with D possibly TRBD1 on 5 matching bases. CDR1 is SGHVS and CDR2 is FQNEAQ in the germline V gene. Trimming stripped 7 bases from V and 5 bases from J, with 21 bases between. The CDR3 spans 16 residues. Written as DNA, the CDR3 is TGTGCCAGCACCCACCGCCCTTGGACAAGTCATCAGCCCCAGCATTTT. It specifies CASTHRPWTSHQPQHF.